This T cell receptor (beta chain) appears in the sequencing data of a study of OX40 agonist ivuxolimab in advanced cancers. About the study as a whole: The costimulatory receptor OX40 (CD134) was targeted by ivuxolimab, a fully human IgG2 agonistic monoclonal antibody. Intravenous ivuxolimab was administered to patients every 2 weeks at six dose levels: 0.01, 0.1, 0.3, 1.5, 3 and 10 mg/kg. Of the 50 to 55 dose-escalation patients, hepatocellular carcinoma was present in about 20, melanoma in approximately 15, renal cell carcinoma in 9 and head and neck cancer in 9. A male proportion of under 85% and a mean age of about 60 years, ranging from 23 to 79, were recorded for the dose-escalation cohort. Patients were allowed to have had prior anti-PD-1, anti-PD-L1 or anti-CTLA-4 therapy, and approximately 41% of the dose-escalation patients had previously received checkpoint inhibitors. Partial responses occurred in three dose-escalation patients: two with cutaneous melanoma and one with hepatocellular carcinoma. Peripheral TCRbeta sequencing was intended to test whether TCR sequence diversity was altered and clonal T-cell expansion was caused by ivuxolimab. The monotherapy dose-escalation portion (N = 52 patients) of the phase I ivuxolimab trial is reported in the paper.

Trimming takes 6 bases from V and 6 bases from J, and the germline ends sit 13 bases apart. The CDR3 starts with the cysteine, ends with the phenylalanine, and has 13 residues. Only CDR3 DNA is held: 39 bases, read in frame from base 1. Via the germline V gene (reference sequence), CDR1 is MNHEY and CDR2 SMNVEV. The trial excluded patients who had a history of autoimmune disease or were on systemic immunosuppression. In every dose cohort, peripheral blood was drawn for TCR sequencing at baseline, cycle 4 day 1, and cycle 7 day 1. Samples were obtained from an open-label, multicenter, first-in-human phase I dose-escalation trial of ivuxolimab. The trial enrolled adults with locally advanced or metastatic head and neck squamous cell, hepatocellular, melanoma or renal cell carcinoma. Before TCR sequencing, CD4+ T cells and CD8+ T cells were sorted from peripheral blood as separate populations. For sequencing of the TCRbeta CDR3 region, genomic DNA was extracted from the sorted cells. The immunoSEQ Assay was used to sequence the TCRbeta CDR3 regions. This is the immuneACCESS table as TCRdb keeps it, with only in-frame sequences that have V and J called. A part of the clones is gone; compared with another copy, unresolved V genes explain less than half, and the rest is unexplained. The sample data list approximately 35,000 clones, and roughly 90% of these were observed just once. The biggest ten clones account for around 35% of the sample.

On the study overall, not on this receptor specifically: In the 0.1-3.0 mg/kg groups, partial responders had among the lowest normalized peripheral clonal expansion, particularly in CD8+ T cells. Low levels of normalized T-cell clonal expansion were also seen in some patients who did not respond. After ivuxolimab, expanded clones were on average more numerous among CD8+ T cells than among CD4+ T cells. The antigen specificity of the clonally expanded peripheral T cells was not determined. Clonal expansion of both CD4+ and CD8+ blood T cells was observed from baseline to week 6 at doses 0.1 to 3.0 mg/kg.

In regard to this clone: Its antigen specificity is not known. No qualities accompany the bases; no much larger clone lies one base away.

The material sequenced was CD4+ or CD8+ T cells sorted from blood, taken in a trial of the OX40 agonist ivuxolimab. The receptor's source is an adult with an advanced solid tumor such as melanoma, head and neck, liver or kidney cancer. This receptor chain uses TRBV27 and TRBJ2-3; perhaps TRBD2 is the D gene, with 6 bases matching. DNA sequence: TGTGCCAGCAGCCTGTGGGCGGGGGATACGCAGTATTTT. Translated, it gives CASSLWAGDTQYF.